The rows below give T cell receptor beta chains drawn from one sample of a study of vaccination and CD4 T cells after COVID-19. Their antigens are not known. TCRdb reanalysed the PCR reads using MiXCR and keeps one entry per CDR3 protein. The sample gives 25,000 to 30,000 distinct CDR3 sequences, roughly 60% of which show up once; 17% is in the top ten. Sample: CD4+ T cells from blood, cultured in vitro, taken after SARS-CoV-2 vaccination. The receptor source for this set is a human donor who received a COVID-19 vaccine. Both conserved end residues are part of each CDR3. The D gene is left open where the match is weak. Rows give clone size only sometimes, using once, few, many, or a class for an expanded clone.

size	V	J	D	DNA	CDR3
.	TRBV6-2/TRBV6-3	TRBJ1-5	.	TGTGCCAGCAGTTACTCGAAAGGGGGACATCAGCCCCAGCATTTT	CASSYSKGGHQPQHF
.	TRBV6-5	TRBJ1-3	.	TGTGCCAGCAGTTACGGCTACCCCGGGGGAAACACCATATATTTT	CASSYGYPGGNTIYF
.	TRBV21-1	TRBJ1-6	.	TGTGCCAGAGGCGGGGCAGGGAATTCACCCCTCCACTTT	CARGGAGNSPLHF
once	TRBV6-1	TRBJ1-1	.	TGTGCCAGCACCCGAACAGGGTTTGGGTACACTGAAGCTTTCTTT	CASTRTGFGYTEAFF
.	TRBV19	TRBJ1-1	.	TGTGCCAGTAGTATTCGGATTTACACTGAAGCTTTCTTT	CASSIRIYTEAFF
.	TRBV6-5	TRBJ2-2	.	TGTGCCAGCAGTTACTCTTTTTCGGGCGGGGAGCTGTTTTTT	CASSYSFSGGELFF
once	TRBV20-1	TRBJ2-7	.	TGCAGTGCTAGAGATATCGGTACAGGGAGCACCTACGAGCAGTACTTC	CSARDIGTGSTYEQYF
.	TRBV20-1	TRBJ2-5	TRBD2	TGCAGTGTTTGGACTAGGGAAGAGACCCAGTACTTC	CSVWTREETQYF
few	TRBV6-5	TRBJ2-7	.	TGTGCCAGCAGTTCACCCCGACGGGGGTTCCTCGAGCAGTACTTC	CASSSPRRGFLEQYF
.	TRBV2	TRBJ1-1	.	TGTGCCAGCAGTGAAGCGGGTAGAGGGGCCAACACTGAAGCTTTCTTT	CASSEAGRGANTEAFF
few	TRBV6-1	TRBJ1-6	TRBD1	TGTGCCAGCAGTGCCATAATGAGGACAGGACCCAATTCACCCCTCCACTTT	CASSAIMRTGPNSPLHF